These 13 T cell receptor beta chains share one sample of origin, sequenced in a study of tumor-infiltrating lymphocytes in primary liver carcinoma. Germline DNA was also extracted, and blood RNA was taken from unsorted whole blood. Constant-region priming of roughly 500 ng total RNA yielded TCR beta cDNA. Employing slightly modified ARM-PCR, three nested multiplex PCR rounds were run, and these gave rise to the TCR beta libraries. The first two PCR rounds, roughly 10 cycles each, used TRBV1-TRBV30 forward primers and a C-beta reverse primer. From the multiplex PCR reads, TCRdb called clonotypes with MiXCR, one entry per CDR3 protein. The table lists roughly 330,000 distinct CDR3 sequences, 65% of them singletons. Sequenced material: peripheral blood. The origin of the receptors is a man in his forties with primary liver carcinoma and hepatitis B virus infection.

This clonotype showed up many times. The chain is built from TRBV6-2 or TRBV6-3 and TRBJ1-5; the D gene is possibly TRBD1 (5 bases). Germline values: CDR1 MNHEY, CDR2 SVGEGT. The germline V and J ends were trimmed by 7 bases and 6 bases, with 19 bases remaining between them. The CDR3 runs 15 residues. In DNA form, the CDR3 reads TGTGCCAGCAAAAATGCAGGGAGTTCCAGTCAGCCCCAGCATTTT. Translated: CASKNAGSSSQPQHF.

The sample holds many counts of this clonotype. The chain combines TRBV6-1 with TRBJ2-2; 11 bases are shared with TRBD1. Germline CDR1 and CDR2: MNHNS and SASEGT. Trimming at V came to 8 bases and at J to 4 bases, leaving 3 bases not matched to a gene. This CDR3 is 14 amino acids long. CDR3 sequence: CASQGTGGTGELFF. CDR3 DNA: TGTGCCAGCCAGGGGACAGGGGGCACCGGGGAGCTGTTTTTT.

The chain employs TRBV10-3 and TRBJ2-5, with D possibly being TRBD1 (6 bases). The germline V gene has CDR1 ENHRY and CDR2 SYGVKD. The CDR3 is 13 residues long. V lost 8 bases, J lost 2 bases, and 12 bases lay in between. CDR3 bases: TGTGCCATCTGTTGGACAGCTCAAGAGACCCAGTACTTC. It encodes CAICWTAQETQYF.

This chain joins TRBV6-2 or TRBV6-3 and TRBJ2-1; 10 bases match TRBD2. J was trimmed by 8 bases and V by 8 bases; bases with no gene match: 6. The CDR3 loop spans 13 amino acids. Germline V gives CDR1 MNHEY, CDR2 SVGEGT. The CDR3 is CASGPSGSHEQFF. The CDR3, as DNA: TGTGCCAGCGGTCCTAGCGGGAGCCATGAGCAGTTCTTC.

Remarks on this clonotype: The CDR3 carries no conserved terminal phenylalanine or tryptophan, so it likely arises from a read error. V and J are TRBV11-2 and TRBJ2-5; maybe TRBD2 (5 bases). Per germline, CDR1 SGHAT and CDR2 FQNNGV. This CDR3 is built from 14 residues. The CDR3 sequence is CASSLDYGKETQYL. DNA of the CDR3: TGTGCCAGCAGCTTAGATTACGGGAAAGAGACGCAGTACCTC.

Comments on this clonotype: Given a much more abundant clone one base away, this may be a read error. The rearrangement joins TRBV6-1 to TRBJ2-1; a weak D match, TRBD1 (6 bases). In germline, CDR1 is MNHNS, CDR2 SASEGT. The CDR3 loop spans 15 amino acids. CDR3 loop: CACSWDNSEVNEQFF. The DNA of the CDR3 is TGTGCCTGCAGTTGGGACAACTCAGAGGTCAATGAGCAGTTCTTC.

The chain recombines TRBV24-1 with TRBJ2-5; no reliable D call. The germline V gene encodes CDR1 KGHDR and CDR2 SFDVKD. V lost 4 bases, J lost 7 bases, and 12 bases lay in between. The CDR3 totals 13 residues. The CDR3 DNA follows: TGTGCCACCAGTGACACTACCGCAGGGACCCAGTACTTC. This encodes CATSDTTAGTQYF.

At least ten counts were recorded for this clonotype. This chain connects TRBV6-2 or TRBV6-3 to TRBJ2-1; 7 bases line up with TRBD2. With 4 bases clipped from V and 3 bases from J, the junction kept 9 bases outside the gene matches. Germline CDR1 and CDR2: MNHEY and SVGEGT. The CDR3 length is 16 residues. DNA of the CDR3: TGTGCCAGCAGTTTTCAAGCGGGATATAGCTACAATGAGCAGTTCTTC. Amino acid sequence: CASSFQAGYSYNEQFF.

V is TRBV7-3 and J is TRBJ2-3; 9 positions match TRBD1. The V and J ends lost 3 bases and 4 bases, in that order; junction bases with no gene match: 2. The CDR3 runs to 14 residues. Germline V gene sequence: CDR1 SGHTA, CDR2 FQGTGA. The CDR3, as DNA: TGTGCCAGCAGCTTGGACAGGGGTGCAGATACGCAGTATTTT. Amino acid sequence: CASSLDRGADTQYF. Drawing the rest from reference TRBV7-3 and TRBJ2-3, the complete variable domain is GAGVSQTPSNKVTEKGKYVELRCDPISGHTALYWYRQSLGQGPEFLIYFQGTGAADDSGLPNDRFFAVRPEGSVSTLKIQRTERGDSAVYLCASSLDRGADTQYFGPGTRLTVL.

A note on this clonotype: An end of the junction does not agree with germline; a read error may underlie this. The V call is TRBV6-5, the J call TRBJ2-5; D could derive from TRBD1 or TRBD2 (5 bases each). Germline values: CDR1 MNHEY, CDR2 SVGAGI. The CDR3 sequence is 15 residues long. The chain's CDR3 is CASSYSGRKGETRYF. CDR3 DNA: TGTGCCAGCAGTTACTCCGGGCGGAAAGGGGAGACCCGGTACTTC.

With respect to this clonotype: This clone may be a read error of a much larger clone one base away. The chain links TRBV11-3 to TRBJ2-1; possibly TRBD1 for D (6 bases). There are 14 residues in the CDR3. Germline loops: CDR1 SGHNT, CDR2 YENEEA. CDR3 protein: CANSQGARGSEQFF. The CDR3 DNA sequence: TGTGCCAACAGCCAAGGGGCTAGGGGGAGTGAGCAGTTCTTC.

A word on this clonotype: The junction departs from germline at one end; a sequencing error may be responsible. CDR3 sequence: CASSPRLAGVTADTHYF. The CDR3 DNA reads TGCGCCAGCAGCCCTAGACTAGCGGGAGTTACCGCAGATACGCATTATTTT. The gene calls are TRBV5-1 and TRBJ2-3, with 12 bases that match TRBD2. CDR3 size: 17 residues. In germline, CDR1 is SGHRS, CDR2 YFSETQ.

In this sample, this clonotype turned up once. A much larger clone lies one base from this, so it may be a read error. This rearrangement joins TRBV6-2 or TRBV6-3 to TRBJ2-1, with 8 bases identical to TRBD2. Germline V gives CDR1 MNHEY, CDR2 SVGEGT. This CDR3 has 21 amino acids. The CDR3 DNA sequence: TGTGCCAGCAGTTACCCGTCGATTGGGACTAGTGGGGCGGGATCGGAAAATGAGCAGTCCTTC. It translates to CASSYPSIGTSGAGSENEQSF.